A selection of T cell receptor beta chains follows, all from one sample in a study of radiotherapy plus CTLA-4 blockade in lung cancer. Using immunoSEQ multiplex PCR, the repertoire was profiled, and TCRdb retains in-frame clones only, with some absent. The sample shows tens of thousands of clones, around 80% of them seen only once. This sample comprised peripheral blood, obtained from a patient treated with radiotherapy plus ipilimumab. These receptors were collected from a human donor with non-small cell lung cancer who had a complete response to radiotherapy plus ipilimumab. The CDR3 runs from the conserved cysteine through the conserved F or W. The D gene is left open where the match is weak. Where a row states a size, it is once, few, many or the class of an expanded clone; other rows omit it.

TGTGCCAGCAGTTCCCGCGGTAGCGGGAGAAGTGAGCAGTTCTTC	CASSSRGSGRSEQFF	TRBD2	TRBV27	-	TRBJ2-1
TGTGCCAGCAGCTGGACTAGCGGAAGCTCCTACAATGAGCAGTTCTTC	CASSWTSGSSYNEQFF	TRBD2	TRBV5-6	-	TRBJ2-1
TGTGCCAGTAGTCCCGAGGAGAGACAGACTAGCAATCAGCCCCAGCATTTT	CASSPEERQTSNQPQHF	-	TRBV19	few	TRBJ1-5
TGTGCCAGCAGCTTCGGGGTAGCCGCTGAAGCTTTCTTT	CASSFGVAAEAFF	-	TRBV5-4	-	TRBJ1-1
TGCGCCAGCAGGTACCAGGGGGCTACTGAAGCTTTCTTT	CASRYQGATEAFF	TRBD1	TRBV4-3	-	TRBJ1-1
TGTGCCATCAGTTCGGGTACGCAGTATTTT	CAISSGTQYF	-	TRBV10-3	-	TRBJ2-3
TGTGCCAGCAGCTTTCTAAGTCGCAGTGCAACTAATGAAAAACTGTTTTTT	CASSFLSRSATNEKLFF	-	TRBV14	-	TRBJ1-4
TGTGCCAGCAGCTTGGCCTCAACTAGCGGAACGGGTGAGCAGTTCTTC	CASSLASTSGTGEQFF	TRBD2	TRBV5-6	-	TRBJ2-1
TGTGCCTGGAGTGCACGGGGGTCCGCGAGCTCCTACGAGCAGTACTTC	CAWSARGSASSYEQYF	-	TRBV30	-	TRBJ2-7
TGCGCCAGCAGCCCATCGGGGACACTGGGCTACACCTTC	CASSPSGTLGYTF	-	TRBV5-1	-	TRBJ1-2
TGTGCCAGCAGTCTACAACCCGGGACTAGTTTCTATGAGCAGTTCTTC	CASSLQPGTSFYEQFF	TRBD2	TRBV6-4	-	TRBJ2-1
TGTGCCAGCAGCCCCTTGGGGCAGAGCGGGGGCTACACCTTC	CASSPLGQSGGYTF	-	TRBV7-2	-	TRBJ1-2
TGCGCCAGCAGTGAGTCGTACGAGATGGAAAAACTGTTTTTT	CASSESYEMEKLFF	-	TRBV10-1	-	TRBJ1-4